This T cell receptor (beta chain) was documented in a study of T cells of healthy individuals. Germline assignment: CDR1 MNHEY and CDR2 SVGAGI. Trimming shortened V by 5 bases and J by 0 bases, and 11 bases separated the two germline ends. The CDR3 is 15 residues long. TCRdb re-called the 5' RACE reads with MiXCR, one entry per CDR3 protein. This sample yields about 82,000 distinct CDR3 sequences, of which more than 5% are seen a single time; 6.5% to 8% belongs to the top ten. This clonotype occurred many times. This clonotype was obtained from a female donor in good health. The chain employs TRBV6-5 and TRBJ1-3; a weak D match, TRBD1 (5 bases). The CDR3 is CASSRQPFSGNTIYF. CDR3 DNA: TGTGCCAGCAGTAGACAGCCGTTCTCTGGAAACACCATATATTTT.